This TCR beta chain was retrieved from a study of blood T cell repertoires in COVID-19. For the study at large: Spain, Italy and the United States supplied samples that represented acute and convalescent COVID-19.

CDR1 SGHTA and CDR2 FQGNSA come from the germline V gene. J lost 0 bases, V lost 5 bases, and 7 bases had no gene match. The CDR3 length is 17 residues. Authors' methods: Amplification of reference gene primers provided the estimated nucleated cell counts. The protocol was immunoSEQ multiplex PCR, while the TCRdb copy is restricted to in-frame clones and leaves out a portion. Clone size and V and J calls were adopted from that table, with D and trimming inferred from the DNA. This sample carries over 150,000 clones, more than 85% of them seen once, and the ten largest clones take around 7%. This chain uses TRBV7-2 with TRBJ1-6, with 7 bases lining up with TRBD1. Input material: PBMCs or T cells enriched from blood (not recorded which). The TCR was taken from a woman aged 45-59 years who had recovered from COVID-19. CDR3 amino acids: CASSPGTVSSYNSPLHF. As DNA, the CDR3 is TGTGCCAGCAGCCCAGGGACAGTAAGCTCCTATAATTCACCCCTCCACTTT.